This TCR beta chain was observed in a study of blood T cell repertoires in COVID-19. Study-level information: Samples came from the United States, Italy and Spain, spanning acute and convalescent COVID-19. Sample material is recorded as cDNA or gDNA derived from T cells, B-cell-depleted T cells, or PBMCs.

Methods used by the authors: Amplification with reference gene primers provided the estimates of nucleated cell counts. TCRdb's copy holds only in-frame clones and misses some; the assay was immunoSEQ multiplex PCR. That table is the source of V, J and clone size, and D and trimming were worked out from the DNA. The data show more than 85,000 clones, roughly 79% seen once. Looked up from germline, CDR1 is SGHTA and CDR2 is FQGNSA. The V and J ends lost 1 base and 5 bases, in that order; junction bases with no gene match: 4. CDR3 length: 14 residues. The rearrangement uses TRBV7-2 and TRBJ1-2; 7 bases line up with TRBD1. The source material was peripheral blood. The sequence derives from a woman aged 70-85 years with acute or convalescent COVID-19. CDR3 in amino acids: CASSLDWTGYGYTF. As DNA, the CDR3 is TGTGCCAGCAGCTTAGATTGGACAGGTTATGGCTACACCTTC.